Following are 4 T cell receptor beta chains from one sample sequenced in a study of blood T cells in healthy people across ages. Primed by a sample-barcoded 5' primer and a J-beta primer mix, a second PCR proceeded for roughly 7 to 12 cycles. TCRdb reprocessed the 5' RACE reads with MiXCR, giving one entry per CDR3 protein. The table records around 1,900,000 distinct CDR3 sequences, about two fifths of them present only once. Sequencing was performed on blood. These receptors originate from a human donor in good health.

The table lists this clonotype with a few counts. CDR3 residues: CASSFRPSGGSDTQYF. The CDR3 DNA sequence: TGTGCCAGCAGTTTTCGCCCTAGCGGGGGGTCGGATACGCAGTATTTT. The chain has TRBV12-3 or TRBV12-4 and TRBJ2-3; 11 bases agree with TRBD2. V lost 3 bases and J lost 6; bases outside the gene matches: 8. CDR3 length: 16 amino acids.

The chain recombines TRBV12-3 or TRBV12-4 with TRBJ2-2; possibly TRBD1 or TRBD2 for D (5 bases each). The ends were cut back, 5 bases at V and 3 bases at J, with 13 bases in the middle. The CDR3 loop spans 15 amino acids. The CDR3 DNA is TGTGCCAGCAGTCCCCGGGACGGAGACACCGGGGAGCTGTTTTTT. It translates to CASSPRDGDTGELFF.

The chain joins TRBV5-6 to TRBJ2-1; D perhaps matches TRBD2 (5 bases). This CDR3 contains 13 residues. Germline CDR1 SGHDT, CDR2 YYEEEE. Between the trimmed V and J ends, which lost 0 bases and 8 bases, there was a span of 9 bases. CDR3 sequence: CASSLARGDEQFF. DNA for the CDR3: TGTGCCAGCAGCTTGGCCCGGGGTGATGAGCAGTTCTTC.

In the case of this clonotype: Sequence at one end of the junction differs from germline and may be a read error. The V call is TRBV6-6, the J call TRBJ2-3; the match to TRBD2 covers 12 bases. The V gene's germline CDR1 is MNHNY and CDR2 SVGAGI (reference sequence). This CDR3 region has 17 residues. This CDR3 is CASSYRLAGAPADTQYF. The CDR3 DNA sequence: TGCGCCAGCAGTTACAGACTAGCGGGGGCCCCGGCAGATACGCAGTATTTT.